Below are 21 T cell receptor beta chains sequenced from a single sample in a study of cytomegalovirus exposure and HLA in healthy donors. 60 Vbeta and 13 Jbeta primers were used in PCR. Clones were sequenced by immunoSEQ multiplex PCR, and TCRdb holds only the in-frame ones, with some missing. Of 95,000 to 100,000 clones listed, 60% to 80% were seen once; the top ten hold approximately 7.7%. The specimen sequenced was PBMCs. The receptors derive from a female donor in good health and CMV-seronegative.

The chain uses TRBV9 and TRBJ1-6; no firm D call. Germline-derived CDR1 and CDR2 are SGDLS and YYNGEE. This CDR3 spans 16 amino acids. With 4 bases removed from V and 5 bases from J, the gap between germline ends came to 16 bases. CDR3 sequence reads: CASSPSATRNNSPLHF. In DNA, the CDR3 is TGTGCCAGCAGCCCAAGCGCTACTCGAAATAATTCACCCCTCCACTTT.

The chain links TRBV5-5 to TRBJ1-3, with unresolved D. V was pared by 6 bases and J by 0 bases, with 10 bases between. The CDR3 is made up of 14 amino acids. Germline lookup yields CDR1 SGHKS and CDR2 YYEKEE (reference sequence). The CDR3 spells CASNRGTSGNTIYF. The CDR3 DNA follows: TGTGCCAGCAACCGAGGTACCTCTGGAAACACCATATATTTT. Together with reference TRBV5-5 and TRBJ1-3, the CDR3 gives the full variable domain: DAGVTQSPTHLIKTRGQQVTLRCSPISGHKSVSWYQQVLGQGPQFIFQYYEKEERGRGNFPDRFSARQFPNYSSELNVNALLLGDSALYLCASNRGTSGNTIYFGEGSWLTVV.

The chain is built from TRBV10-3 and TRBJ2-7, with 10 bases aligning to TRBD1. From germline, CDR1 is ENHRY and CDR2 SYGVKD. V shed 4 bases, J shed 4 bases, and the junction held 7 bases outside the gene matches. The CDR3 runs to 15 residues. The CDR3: CAISGGQGNWYEQYF. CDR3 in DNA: TGTGCCATCAGTGGGGGACAGGGGAATTGGTACGAGCAGTACTTC.

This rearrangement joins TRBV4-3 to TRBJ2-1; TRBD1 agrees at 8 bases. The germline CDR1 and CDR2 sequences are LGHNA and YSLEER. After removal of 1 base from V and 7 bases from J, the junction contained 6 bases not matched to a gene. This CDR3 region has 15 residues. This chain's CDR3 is CASSQVGQGRNEQFF. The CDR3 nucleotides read TGCGCCAGCAGCCAAGTTGGACAGGGAAGAAATGAGCAGTTCTTC.

DNA for the CDR3: TGCGCCAGCAGCCCGGGGATTGAAGCTTTCTTT. Translation gives CASSPGIEAFF. This chain joins TRBV5-1 and TRBJ1-1; no clear D gene. Germline V gives CDR1 SGHRS, CDR2 YFSETQ. V lost 4 bases, J lost 7 bases, and 8 bases lay in between. The length of the CDR3 is 11 residues.

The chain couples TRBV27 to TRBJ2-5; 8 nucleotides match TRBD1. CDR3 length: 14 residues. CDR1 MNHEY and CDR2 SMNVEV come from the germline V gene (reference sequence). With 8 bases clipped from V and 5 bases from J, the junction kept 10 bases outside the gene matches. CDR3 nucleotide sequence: TGTGCCAGCGCTTCCTCAGGGGGCCGGGAGACCCAGTACTTC. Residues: CASASSGGRETQYF.

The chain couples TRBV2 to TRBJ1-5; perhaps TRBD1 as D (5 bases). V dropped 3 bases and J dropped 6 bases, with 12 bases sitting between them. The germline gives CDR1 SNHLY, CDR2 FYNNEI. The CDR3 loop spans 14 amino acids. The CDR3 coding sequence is TGTGCCAGCAGTGACTATTCGGGGGTTCAGCCCCAGCATTTT. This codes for CASSDYSGVQPQHF. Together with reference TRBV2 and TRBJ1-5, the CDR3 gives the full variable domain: EPEVTQTPSHQVTQMGQEVILRCVPISNHLYFYWYRQILGQKVEFLVSFYNNEISEKSEIFDDQFSVERPDGSNFTLKIRSTKLEDSAMYFCASSDYSGVQPQHFGDGTRLSIL.

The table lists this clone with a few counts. As DNA, the CDR3 is TGTGCCAGCAGTACAGGACCTTTTTACGAGCAGTACTTC. It codes for CASSTGPFYEQYF. The chain is built from TRBV2 and TRBJ2-7; D is possibly TRBD1 (5 bases). This CDR3 is 13 amino acids long. CDR1 and CDR2 from the germline V gene are SNHLY and FYNNEI. Between the trimmed V and J ends, which lost 5 bases and 4 bases, there was a span of 12 bases.

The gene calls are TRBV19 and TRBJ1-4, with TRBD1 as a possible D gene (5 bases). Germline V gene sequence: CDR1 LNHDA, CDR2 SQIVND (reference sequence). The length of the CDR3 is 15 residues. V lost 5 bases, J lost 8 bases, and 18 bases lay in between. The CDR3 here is CASSSRLRVDEKLFF. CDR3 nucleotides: TGTGCCAGTAGTTCACGACTCAGGGTGGACGAAAAACTGTTTTTT.

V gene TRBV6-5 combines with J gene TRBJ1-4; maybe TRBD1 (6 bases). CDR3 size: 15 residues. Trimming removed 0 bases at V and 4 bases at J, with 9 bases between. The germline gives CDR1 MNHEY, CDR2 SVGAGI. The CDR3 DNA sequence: TGTGCCAGCAGTTACTCGAACAGGGTTAATGAAAAACTGTTTTTT. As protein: CASSYSNRVNEKLFF.

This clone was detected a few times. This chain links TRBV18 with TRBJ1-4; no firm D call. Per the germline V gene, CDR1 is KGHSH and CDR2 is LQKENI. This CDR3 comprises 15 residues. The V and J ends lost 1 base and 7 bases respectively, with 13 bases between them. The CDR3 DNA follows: TGTGCCAGCTCACCACAGCGGCAGGCCCCTGAAAAACTGTTTTTT. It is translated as CASSPQRQAPEKLFF. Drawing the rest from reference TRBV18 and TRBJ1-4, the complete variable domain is NAGVMQNPRHLVRRRGQEARLRCSPMKGHSHVYWYRQLPEEGLKFMVYLQKENIIDESGMPKERFSAEFPKEGPSILRIQQVVRGDSAAYFCASSPQRQAPEKLFFGSGTQLSVL.

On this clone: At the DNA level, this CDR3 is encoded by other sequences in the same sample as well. The CDR3 protein is CASALQGSTEAFF. In DNA, the CDR3 is TGTGCCAGCGCACTACAGGGGAGCACTGAAGCTTTCTTT. The gene calls are TRBV9 and TRBJ1-1, with 7 bases lining up with TRBD1. Germline V lookup: CDR1 SGDLS, CDR2 YYNGEE. The CDR3 covers 13 residues. Unmatched junction bases numbered 7, after V lost 7 bases and J lost 4 bases.

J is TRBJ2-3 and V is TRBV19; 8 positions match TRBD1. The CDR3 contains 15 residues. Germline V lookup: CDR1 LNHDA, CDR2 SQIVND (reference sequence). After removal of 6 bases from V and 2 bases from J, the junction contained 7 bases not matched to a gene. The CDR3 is CASSSRQGPTDTQYF. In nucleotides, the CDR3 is TGTGCCAGTAGCTCACGACAGGGGCCCACAGATACGCAGTATTTT.

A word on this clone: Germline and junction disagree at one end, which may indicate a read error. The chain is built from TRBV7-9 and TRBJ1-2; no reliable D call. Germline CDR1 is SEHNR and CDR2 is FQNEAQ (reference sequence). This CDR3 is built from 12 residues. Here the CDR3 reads CSSSLNTYGYTF. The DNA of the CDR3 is TGTTCCAGCAGCTTAAACACCTATGGCTACACCTTC.

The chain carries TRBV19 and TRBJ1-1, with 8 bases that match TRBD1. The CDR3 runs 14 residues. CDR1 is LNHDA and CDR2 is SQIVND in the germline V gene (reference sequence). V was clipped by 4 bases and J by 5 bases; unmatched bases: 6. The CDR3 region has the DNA TGTGCCAGTAGTACGGGGACAGGAGGGACTGAAGCTTTCTTT. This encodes CASSTGTGGTEAFF.

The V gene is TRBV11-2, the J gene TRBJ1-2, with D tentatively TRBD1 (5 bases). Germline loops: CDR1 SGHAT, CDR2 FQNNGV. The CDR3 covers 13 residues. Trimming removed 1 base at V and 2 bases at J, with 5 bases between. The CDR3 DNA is TGTGCCAGCAGCTTAGGACAGAACTATGGCTACACCTTC. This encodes CASSLGQNYGYTF.

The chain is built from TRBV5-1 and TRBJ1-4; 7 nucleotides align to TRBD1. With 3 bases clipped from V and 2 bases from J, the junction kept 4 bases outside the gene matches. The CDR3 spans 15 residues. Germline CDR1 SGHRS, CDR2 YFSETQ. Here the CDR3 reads CASSSTGATNEKLFF. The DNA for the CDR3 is TGCGCCAGCAGCTCAACAGGGGCCACTAATGAAAAACTGTTTTTT.

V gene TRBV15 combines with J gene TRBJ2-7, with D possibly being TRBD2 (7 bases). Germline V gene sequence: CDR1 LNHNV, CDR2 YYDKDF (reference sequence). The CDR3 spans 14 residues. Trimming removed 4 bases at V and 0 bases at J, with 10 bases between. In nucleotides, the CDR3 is TGTGCCACCAGCAAGGGGGGGAGCTCCTACGAGCAGTACTTC. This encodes CATSKGGSSYEQYF.

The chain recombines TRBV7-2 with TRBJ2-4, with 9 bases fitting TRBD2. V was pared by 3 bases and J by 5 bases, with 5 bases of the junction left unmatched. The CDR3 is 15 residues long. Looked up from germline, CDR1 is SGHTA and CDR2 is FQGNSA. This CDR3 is CASSLIAGVENIQYF. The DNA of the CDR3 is TGTGCCAGCAGCTTGATAGCGGGGGTTGAAAACATTCAGTACTTC.

The DNA for the CDR3 is TGCGCCAGCAGCCAGAGCCTCGGGGGGGAGAGGTACACCGGGGAGCTGTTTTTT. Amino acids: CASSQSLGGERYTGELFF. The V call is TRBV4-3, the J call TRBJ2-2; 8 nucleotides match TRBD2. With 3 bases clipped from V and 3 bases from J, the junction kept 12 bases outside the gene matches. The CDR3 loop spans 18 amino acids. CDR1 is LGHNA, CDR2 YSLEER, per germline.

As DNA, the CDR3 is TGTGCCAGCAGTGAATTTCTTGGAGCAGATACGCAGTATTTT. Protein product: CASSEFLGADTQYF. The chain joins TRBV6-5 to TRBJ2-3; D remains ambiguous. V was pared by 5 bases and J by 4 bases, with 13 bases between. This CDR3 has 14 amino acids. Germline V gene data show CDR1 as MNHEY and CDR2 as SVGAGI.